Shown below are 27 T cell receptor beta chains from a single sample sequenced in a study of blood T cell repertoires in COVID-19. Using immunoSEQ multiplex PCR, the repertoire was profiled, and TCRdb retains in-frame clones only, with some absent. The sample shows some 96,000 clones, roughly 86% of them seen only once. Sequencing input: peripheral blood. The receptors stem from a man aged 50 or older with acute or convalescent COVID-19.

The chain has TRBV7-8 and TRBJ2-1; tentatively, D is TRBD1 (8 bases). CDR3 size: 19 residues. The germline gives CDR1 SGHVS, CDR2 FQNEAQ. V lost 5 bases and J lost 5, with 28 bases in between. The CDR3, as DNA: TGTGCCAGCAGCCCCAGGGGGCGGTCCGTGACTAGCCGGGACAATGAGCAGTTCTTC. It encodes CASSPRGRSVTSRDNEQFF.

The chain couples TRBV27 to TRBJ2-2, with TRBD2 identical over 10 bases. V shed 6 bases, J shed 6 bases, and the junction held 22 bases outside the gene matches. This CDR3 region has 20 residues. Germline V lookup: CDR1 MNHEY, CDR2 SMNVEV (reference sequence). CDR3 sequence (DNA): TGTGCCAGCAGCGTAAGGGGCGTGGCTAGCGGGAGACAGGGATCCGGGGAGCTGTTTTTT. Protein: CASSVRGVASGRQGSGELFF.

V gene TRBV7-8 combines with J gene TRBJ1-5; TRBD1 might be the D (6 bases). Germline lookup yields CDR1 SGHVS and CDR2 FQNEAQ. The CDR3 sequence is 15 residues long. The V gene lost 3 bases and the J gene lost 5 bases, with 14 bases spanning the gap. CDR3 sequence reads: CASSLHRVFDQPQHF. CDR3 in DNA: TGTGCCAGCAGCTTGCACAGGGTGTTCGATCAGCCCCAGCATTTT.

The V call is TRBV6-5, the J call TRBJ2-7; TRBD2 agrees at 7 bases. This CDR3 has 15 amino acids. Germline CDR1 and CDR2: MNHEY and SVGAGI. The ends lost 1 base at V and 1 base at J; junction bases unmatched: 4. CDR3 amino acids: CASSYYSSGSYEQYF. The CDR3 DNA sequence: TGTGCCAGCAGTTACTACTCTAGCGGTTCCTACGAGCAGTACTTC.

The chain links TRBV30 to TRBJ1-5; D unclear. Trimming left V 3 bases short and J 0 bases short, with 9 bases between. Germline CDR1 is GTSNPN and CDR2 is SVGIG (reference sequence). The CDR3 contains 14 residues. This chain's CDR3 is CAWSGGYSNQPQHF. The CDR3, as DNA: TGTGCCTGGAGCGGAGGGTATAGCAATCAGCCCCAGCATTTT.

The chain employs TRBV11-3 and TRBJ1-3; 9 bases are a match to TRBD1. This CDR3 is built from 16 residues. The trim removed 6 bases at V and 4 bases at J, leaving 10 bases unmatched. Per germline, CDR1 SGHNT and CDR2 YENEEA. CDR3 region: CASRPRTGEVGNTIYF. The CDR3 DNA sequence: TGTGCCAGCAGACCTCGGACAGGGGAAGTAGGAAACACCATATATTTT.

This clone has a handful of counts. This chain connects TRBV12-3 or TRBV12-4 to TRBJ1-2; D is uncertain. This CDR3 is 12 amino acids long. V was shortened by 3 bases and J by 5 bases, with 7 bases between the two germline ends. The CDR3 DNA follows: TGTGCCAGCAGTTTTCGTCAGTATGGCTACACCTTC. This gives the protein CASSFRQYGYTF.

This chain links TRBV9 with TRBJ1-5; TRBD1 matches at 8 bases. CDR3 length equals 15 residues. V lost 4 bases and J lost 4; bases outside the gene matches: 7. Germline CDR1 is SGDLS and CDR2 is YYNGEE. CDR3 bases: TGTGCCAGCAGCCCAGGGGGCAGGGAGAATCAGCCCCAGCATTTT. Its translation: CASSPGGRENQPQHF.

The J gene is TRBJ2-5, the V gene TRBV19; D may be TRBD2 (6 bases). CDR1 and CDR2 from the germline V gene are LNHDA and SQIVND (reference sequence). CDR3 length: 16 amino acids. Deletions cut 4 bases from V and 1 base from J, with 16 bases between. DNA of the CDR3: TGTGCCAGTAGTAAAGGTAGCGGTGAACTCCAAGAGACCCAGTACTTC. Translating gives CASSKGSGELQETQYF.

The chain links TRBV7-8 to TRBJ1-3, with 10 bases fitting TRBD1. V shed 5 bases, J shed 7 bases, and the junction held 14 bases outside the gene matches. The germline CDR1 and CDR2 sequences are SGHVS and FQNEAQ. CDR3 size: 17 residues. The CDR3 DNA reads TGTGCCAGCAGCAAGCTTAGCGGGGACAGGGGAGGGAACACCATATATTTT. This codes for CASSKLSGDRGGNTIYF.

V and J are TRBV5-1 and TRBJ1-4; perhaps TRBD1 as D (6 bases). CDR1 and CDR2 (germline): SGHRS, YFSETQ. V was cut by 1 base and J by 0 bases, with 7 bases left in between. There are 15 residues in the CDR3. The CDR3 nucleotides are TGCGCCAGCAGCTTGCGGACAGCAACTAATGAAAAACTGTTTTTT. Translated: CASSLRTATNEKLFF.

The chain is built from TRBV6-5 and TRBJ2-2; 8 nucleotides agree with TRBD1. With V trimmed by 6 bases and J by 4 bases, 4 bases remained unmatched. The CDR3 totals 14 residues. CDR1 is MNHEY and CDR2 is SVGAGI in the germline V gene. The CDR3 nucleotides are TGTGCCAGCAGACGACAGGGGAGCACCGGGGAGCTGTTTTTT. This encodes CASRRQGSTGELFF.

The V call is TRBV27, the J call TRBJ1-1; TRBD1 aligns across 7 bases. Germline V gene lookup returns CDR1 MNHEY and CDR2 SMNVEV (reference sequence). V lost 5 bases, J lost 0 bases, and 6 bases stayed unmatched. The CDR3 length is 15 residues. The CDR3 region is CASSPLTGMNTEAFF. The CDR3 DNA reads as TGTGCCAGCAGTCCATTGACAGGGATGAACACTGAAGCTTTCTTT.

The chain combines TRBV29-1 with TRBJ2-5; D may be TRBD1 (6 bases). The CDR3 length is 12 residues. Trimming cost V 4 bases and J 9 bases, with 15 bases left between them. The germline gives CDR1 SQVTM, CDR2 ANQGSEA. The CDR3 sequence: CSVATGLRAQYF. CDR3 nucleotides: TGCAGCGTTGCGACAGGCCTGCGGGCCCAGTACTTC. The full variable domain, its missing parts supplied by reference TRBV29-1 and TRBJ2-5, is SAVISQKPSRDICQRGTSLTIQCQVDSQVTMMFWYRQQPGQSLTLIATANQGSEATYESGFVIDKFPISRPNLTFSTLTVSNMSPEDSSIYLCSVATGLRAQYFGPGTRLLVL.

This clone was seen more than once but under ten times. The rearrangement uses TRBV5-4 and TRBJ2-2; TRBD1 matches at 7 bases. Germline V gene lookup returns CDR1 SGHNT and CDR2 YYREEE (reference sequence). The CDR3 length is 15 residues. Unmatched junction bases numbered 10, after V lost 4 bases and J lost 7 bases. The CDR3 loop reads CASSLDRAGIGELFF. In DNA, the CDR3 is TGTGCCAGCAGCCTTGACAGGGCCGGGATCGGGGAGCTGTTTTTT.

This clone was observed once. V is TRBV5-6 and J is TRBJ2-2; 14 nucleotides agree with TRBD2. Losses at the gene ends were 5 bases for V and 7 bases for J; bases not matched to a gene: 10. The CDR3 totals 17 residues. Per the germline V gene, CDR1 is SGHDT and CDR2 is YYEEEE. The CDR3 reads CASSFLTSGRAFGELFF. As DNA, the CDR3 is TGTGCCAGCAGTTTCCTGACTAGCGGGAGGGCCTTCGGGGAGCTGTTTTTT.

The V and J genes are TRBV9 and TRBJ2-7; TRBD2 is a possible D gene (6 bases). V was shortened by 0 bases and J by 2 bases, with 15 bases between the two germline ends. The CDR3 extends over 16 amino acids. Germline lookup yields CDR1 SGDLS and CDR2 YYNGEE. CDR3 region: CASSVGRGGRAYEQYF. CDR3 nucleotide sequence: TGTGCCAGCAGCGTAGGTAGGGGAGGTAGAGCCTACGAGCAGTACTTC.

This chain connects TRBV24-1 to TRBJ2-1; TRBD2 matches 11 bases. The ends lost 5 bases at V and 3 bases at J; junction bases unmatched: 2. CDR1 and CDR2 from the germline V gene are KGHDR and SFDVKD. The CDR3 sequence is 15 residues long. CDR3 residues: CATSGTSGGYNEQFF. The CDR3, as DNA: TGTGCCACCAGTGGAACTAGCGGGGGCTACAATGAGCAGTTCTTC.

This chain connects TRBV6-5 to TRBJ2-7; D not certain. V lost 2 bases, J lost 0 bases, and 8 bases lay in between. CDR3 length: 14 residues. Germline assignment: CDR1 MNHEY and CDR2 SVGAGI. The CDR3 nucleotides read TGTGCCAGCAGTTACGGGCTGAACTCCTACGAGCAGTACTTC. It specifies CASSYGLNSYEQYF.

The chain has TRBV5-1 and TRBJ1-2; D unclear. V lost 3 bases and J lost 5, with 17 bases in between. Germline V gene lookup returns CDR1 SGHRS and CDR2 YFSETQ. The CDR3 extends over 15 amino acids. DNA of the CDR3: TGCGCCAGCAGCTACATGGATGGCGGTCAGTATGGCTACACCTTC. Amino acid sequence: CASSYMDGGQYGYTF. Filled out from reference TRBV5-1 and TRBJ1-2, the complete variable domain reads KAGVTQTPRYLIKTRGQQVTLSCSPISGHRSVSWYQQTPGQGLQFLFEYFSETQRNKGNFPGRFSGRQFSNSRSEMNVSTLELGDSALYLCASSYMDGGQYGYTFGSGTRLTVV.

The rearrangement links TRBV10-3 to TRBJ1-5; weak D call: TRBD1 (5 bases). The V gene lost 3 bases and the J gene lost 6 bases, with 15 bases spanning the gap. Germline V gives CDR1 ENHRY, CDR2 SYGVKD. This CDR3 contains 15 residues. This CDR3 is CAISEFQGLVQPQHF. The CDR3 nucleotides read TGTGCCATCAGTGAATTTCAGGGATTAGTTCAGCCCCAGCATTTT.

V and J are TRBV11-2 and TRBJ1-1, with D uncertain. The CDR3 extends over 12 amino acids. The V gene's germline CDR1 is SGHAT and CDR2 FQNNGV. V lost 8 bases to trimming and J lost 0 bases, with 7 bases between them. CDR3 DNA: TGTGCCAGCCTCCACATGAACACTGAAGCTTTCTTT. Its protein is CASLHMNTEAFF.

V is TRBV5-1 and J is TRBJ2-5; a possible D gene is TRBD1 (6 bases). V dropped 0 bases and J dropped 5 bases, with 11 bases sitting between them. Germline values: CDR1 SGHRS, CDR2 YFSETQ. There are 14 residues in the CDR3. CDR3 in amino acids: CASSLAFTGETQYF. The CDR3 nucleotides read TGCGCCAGCAGCTTGGCCTTCACAGGGGAGACCCAGTACTTC.

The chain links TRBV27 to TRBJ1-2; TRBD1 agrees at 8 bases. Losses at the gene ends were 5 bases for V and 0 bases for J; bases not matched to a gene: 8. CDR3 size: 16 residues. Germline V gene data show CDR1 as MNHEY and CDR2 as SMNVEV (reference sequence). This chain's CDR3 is CASSGRTGRTNYGYTF. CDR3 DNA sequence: TGTGCCAGCAGTGGCCGGACAGGGCGGACTAACTATGGCTACACCTTC.

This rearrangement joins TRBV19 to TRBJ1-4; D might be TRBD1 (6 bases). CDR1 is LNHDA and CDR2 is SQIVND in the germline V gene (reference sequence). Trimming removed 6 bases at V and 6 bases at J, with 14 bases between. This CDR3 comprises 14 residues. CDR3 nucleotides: TGTGCCAGTAGGGGGGCGGGGAGGGATGAAAAACTGTTTTTT. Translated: CASRGAGRDEKLFF.

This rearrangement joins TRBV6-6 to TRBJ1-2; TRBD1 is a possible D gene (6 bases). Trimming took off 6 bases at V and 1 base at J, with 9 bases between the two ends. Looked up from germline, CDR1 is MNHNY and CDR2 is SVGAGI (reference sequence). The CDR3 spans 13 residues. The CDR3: CASSRGVNYGYTF. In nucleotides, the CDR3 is TGTGCCAGCAGCAGGGGAGTTAACTATGGCTACACCTTC.

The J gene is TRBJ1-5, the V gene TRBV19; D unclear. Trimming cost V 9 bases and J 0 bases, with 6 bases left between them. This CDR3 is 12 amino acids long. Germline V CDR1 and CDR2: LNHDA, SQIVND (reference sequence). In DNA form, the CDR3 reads TGTGCCAGCCGGGATAGCAATCAGCCCCAGCATTTT. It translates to CASRDSNQPQHF.